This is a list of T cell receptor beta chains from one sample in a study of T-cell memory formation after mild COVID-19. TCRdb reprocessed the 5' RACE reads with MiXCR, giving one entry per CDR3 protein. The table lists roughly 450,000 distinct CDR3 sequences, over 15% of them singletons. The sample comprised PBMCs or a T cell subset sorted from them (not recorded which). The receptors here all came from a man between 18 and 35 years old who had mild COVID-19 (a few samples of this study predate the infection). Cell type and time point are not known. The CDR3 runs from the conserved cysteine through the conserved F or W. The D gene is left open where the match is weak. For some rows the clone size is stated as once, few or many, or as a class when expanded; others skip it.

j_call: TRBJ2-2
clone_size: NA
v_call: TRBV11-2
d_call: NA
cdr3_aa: CASGVFTGELFF
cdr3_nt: TGTGCCAGCGGAGTATTCACCGGGGAGCTGTTTTTT

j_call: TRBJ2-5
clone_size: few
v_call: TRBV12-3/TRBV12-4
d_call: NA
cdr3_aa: CASRLGQKETQYF
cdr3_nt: TGTGCCAGCAGGTTAGGACAGAAAGAGACCCAGTACTTC

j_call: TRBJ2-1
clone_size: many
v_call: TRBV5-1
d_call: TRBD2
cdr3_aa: CASSLVAGGTYNEQFF
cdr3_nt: TGCGCCAGCAGCTTGGTGGCGGGGGGAACCTACAATGAGCAGTTCTTC

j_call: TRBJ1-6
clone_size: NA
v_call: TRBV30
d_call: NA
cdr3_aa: CAWSVRESPPLHF
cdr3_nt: TGTGCCTGGAGTGTACGCGAAAGCCCACCCCTCCACTTT

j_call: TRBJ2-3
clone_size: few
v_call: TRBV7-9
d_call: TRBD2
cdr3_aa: CASSLEEGLVTDTQYF
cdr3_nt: TGTGCCAGCAGCTTAGAAGAGGGACTAGTGACAGATACGCAGTATTTT

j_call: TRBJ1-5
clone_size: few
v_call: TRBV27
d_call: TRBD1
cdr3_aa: CATSTGIGNQPQHF
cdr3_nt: TGTGCCACCTCGACAGGGATCGGCAATCAGCCCCAGCATTTT

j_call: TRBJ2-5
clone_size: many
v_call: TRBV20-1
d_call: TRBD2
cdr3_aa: CSARASGGADWETQYF
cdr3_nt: TGCAGTGCTAGAGCCAGCGGGGGGGCTGACTGGGAGACCCAGTACTTC

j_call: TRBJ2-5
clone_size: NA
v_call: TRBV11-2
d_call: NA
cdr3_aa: CASSLASGKETQYF
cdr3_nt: TGTGCCAGCAGCTTAGCGTCAGGGAAAGAGACCCAGTACTTC

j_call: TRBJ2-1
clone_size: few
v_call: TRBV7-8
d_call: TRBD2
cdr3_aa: CASCRTSGTNEQFF
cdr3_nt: TGTGCCAGCTGCCGAACTAGCGGCACTAATGAGCAGTTCTTC

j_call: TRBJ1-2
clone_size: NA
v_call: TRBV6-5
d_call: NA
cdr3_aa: CASSRNRDNYGYTF
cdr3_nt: TGTGCCAGCAGTAGGAACAGGGATAACTATGGCTACACCTTC

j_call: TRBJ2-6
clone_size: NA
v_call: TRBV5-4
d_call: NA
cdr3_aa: CASKSRTGANVLTF
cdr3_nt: TGTGCCAGCAAATCTCGGACTGGGGCCAACGTCCTGACTTTC

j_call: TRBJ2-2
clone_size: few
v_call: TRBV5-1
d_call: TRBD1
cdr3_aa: CASSPSGTGNTGELFF
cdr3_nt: TGCGCCAGCAGCCCGTCCGGGACAGGGAACACCGGGGAGCTGTTTTTT

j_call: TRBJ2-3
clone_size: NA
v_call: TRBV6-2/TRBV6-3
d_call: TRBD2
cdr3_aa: CASSSRTSGGPAADTQYF
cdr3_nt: TGTGCCAGCAGTTCCCGGACTAGCGGGGGCCCCGCGGCAGATACGCAGTATTTT

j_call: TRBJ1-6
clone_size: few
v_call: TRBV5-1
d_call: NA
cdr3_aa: CASSLYLGPTLSDYNSPLHF
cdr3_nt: TGCGCCAGCAGCTTGTACCTAGGACCGACGCTTTCGGACTATAATTCACCCCTCCACTTT

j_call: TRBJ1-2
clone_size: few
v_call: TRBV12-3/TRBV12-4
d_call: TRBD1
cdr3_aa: CASRKSNRGIGYGYTF
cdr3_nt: TGTGCCAGCAGAAAATCGAACAGGGGTATCGGCTATGGCTACACCTTC

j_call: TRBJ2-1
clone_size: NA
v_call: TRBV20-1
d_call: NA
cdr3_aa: CSAGRLRRIVRNEQFF
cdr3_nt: TGCAGTGCTGGGCGCCTACGACGGATCGTACGGAATGAGCAGTTCTTC

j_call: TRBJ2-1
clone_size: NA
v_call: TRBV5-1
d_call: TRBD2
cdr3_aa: CASSFITSGRGNEQFF
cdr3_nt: TGCGCCAGCAGCTTCATTACTAGCGGGCGAGGCAATGAGCAGTTCTTC

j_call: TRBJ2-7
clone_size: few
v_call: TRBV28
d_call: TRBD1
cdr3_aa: CASSSDRGTDNYEQYF
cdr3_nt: TGTGCCAGCAGTTCGGACAGGGGGACCGATAACTACGAGCAGTACTTC

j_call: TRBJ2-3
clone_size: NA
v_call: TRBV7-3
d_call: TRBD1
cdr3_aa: CASSLGQPGADTQYF
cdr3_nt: TGTGCCAGCAGCTTGGGACAGCCCGGGGCGGATACGCAGTATTTT

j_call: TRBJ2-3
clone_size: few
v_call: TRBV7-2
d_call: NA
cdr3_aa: CASSWSRGTGNPDTQYF
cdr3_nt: TGTGCCAGCAGTTGGTCGAGGGGGACTGGAAATCCAGATACGCAGTATTTT